Sequencing of this T cell receptor (beta chain) was carried out in a study of vaccination and CD4 T cells after COVID-19. Study-level findings and limits: Looking at convalescent patients, 304 of their 307 vaccine-specific clones were spike mono-reactive. Investigators enrolled relatively few convalescent patients and included no early post-infection timepoints.

The time point here: late sampling 161 to 241 days after vaccination in three convalescent patients. Treatment of the sample: roughly nine-day PBMC culture with coronavirus spike peptide pools or control peptides (ViraFEST assay). The ends were cut back, 2 bases at V and 4 bases at J, with 11 bases in the middle. CDR3 length: 13 residues. Germline CDR1 and CDR2: DFQATT and SNEGSKA (reference sequence). This clonotype has a handful of counts. No antigen is known for it. The Oncomine TCR Beta short-read assay generated sequence data from the DNA of cultured CD4+ T cells. In TCRdb, the PCR reads were re-called with MiXCR into one record per CDR3 protein. The data contain approximately 22,000 distinct CDR3 sequences, roughly 45% of them singletons.

This sequence was found in a human donor who had recovered from COVID-19. The chain employs TRBV20-1 and TRBJ2-5, with D possibly matching TRBD1 (7 bases). This specimen was CD4+ T cells from blood, cultured in vitro, taken about 7 months after SARS-CoV-2 vaccination. In nucleotides, the CDR3 is TGCAGTGCTAGATCTCAGGGGGGAGAGACCCAGTACTTC. Translation gives CSARSQGGETQYF.